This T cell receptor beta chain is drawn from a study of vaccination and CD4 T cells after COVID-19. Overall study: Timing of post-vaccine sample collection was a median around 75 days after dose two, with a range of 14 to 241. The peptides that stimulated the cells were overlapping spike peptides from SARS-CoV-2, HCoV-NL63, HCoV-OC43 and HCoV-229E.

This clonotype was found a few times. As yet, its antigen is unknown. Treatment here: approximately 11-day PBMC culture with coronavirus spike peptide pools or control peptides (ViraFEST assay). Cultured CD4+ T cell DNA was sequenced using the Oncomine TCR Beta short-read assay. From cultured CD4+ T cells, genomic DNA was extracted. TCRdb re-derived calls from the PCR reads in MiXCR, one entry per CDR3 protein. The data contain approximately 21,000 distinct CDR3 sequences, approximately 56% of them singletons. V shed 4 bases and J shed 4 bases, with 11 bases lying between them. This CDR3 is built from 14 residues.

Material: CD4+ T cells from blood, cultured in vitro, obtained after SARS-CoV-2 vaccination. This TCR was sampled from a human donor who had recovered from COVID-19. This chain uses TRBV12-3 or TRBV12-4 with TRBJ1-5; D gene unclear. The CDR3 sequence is CASSYGRSNQPQHF. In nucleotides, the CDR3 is TGTGCCAGCAGTTACGGGCGCTCAAATCAGCCCCAGCATTTT.